A selection of T cell receptor beta chains follows, all from one sample in a study of blood T cells in healthy people across ages. TCRdb analysed the 5' RACE reads with MiXCR anew, one entry per CDR3 protein. Seen here are 550,000 to 650,000 distinct CDR3 sequences, 25% to 35% observed once, and the top ten hold 15% to 18%. The sample was blood. The receptor source for this set is a woman over 75 in good health. Each CDR3 is given with its conserved first and last residue. A D gene is named only where the DNA matches it firmly. For some rows the clone size is stated as once, few or many, or as a class when expanded; others skip it.

v_gene	j_gene	abundance	d_gene	CDR3nt	CDR3aa
TRBV7-9	TRBJ1-1	many	NA	TGTGCCAGCAGCTTATCGGCTGGCGCTGAAGCTTTCTTT	CASSLSAGAEAFF
TRBV7-3	TRBJ2-1	many	TRBD2	TGTGCCAGCAGCCCGTCGACTAGCGGGCCCTACAATGAGCAGTTCTTC	CASSPSTSGPYNEQFF
TRBV18	TRBJ1-1	few	TRBD1	TGTGCCAGCTCACCATCGGGACAGATGAACACTGAAGCTTTCTTT	CASSPSGQMNTEAFF
TRBV3-1	TRBJ1-4	NA	TRBD1	TGTGCCAGCAGCCTAACGCCGGGACAGGGGGCTGAAAAACTGTTTTTT	CASSLTPGQGAEKLFF
TRBV29-1	TRBJ2-1	NA	TRBD2	TGCAGCGTTGAAGGTCGTCTAGCGGGAGGGGGATCTTACAATGAGCAGTTCTTC	CSVEGRLAGGGSYNEQFF
TRBV5-6	TRBJ2-1	many	TRBD2	TGTGCCAGCAGCTCCAGACTAGCGGGGGGTCCCTACAATGAGCAGTTCTTC	CASSSRLAGGPYNEQFF
TRBV4-1	TRBJ2-2	many	TRBD1	TGCGCCAGCAGCGACAGGACAGGGGCTAACACCGGGGAGCTGTTTTTT	CASSDRTGANTGELFF
TRBV5-6	TRBJ2-7	many	TRBD1	TGTGCCAGCAGCCCAGGGACAGGGAGTGAGCAGTACTTC	CASSPGTGSEQYF
TRBV5-1	TRBJ2-7	NA	NA	TGCGCCGGCAGCTTGGATGGACAGTCCATCTACGAGCAGTACTTC	CAGSLDGQSIYEQYF
TRBV27	TRBJ1-2	few	NA	TGTGCCAGCAGTAGGTCGGGGGCGGACTATGGCTACACCTTC	CASSRSGADYGYTF
TRBV20-1	TRBJ2-1	few	TRBD1	TGCAGTGCTAGAGATTGGTTCACAGGGGGCGTGGGTAATGAGCAGTTCTTC	CSARDWFTGGVGNEQFF
TRBV28	TRBJ1-2	NA	NA	TGTGCCAGCAGTGCCCTTATCGGGGGTTATGGCTACACCTTC	CASSALIGGYGYTF
TRBV5-6	TRBJ2-4	many	NA	TGTGCCAGCAGCTCCTACAATAGCAAAAACATTCAGTACTTC	CASSSYNSKNIQYF
TRBV6-2/TRBV6-3	TRBJ2-1	many	TRBD2	TGTGCCAGCAGTTACCCCTTAGGAGCGGGGGCGTTCAATGAGCAGTTCTTC	CASSYPLGAGAFNEQFF
TRBV6-2/TRBV6-3	TRBJ2-5	few	TRBD2	TGTGCCAGCAGTTACTCTCCGAGCGGGGGGGCGAATGAGCAGTACTTC	CASSYSPSGGANEQYF
TRBV6-2/TRBV6-3	TRBJ2-3	NA	TRBD2	TGTGCCAGCAGTTATTGGCGACTAGCGGCTTCTAGCACAGATACGCAGTATTTT	CASSYWRLAASSTDTQYF
TRBV12-3/TRBV12-4	TRBJ1-6	many	NA	TGTGCCAGCAGGGAGGACCTAGGGGGTTCGGCCCTCCACTTT	CASREDLGGSALHF
TRBV6-5	TRBJ2-7	many	NA	TGTGCCACCAGGGGAGAGACCAGCTCCTACGAGCAGTACTTC	CATRGETSSYEQYF
TRBV3-1	TRBJ2-2	many	NA	TGTGCCAGCAGCCAAGAGAGAGGGTCAATCACCGGGGAGCTGTTTTTT	CASSQERGSITGELFF
TRBV24-1	TRBJ2-5	many	TRBD1	TGTGCCACCAGTGACGGGACAGGGTTCCAAGAGACCCAGTACTTC	CATSDGTGFQETQYF
TRBV6-6	TRBJ2-7	many	NA	TGTGCCAGCAGCCCGGTAGGAGGGCGTGGCGAGCAGTACTTC	CASSPVGGRGEQYF
TRBV7-8	TRBJ2-3	many	NA	TGTGCCAGCAGCCCAGGGATCAGGCTTCGTGATACGCAGTATTTT	CASSPGIRLRDTQYF
TRBV24-1	TRBJ2-6	NA	NA	TGTGCCACCAGTGATGCAGGGGCTGGGGCCAACGTCCCGACTTTC	CATSDAGAGANVPTF
TRBV20-1	TRBJ2-5	NA	TRBD2	TGCAGTGCGGAGCTAGCGGGGGGGCGAGAGACCCAGTACTTC	CSAELAGGRETQYF
TRBV27	TRBJ2-7	NA	TRBD1	TGTGCCAGCAGTTACACCTCCCCTGGGACAGGGCGGAATGAGCAGTACTTC	CASSYTSPGTGRNEQYF
TRBV7-2	TRBJ2-5	NA	NA	TGTGCCAGCAGCTCCCCGTCCGCAGCTCCAGAGACCCAGTACTTC	CASSSPSAAPETQYF
TRBV5-1	TRBJ1-2	many	TRBD1	TGCGCCAGCAGCCTAAACAGGGGCTCTACATTGGGCTACACCTTC	CASSLNRGSTLGYTF
TRBV4-2	TRBJ2-3	many	TRBD2	TGTGCCAGCAGCCAAGTAAGCGGGGGGGATACGCAGTATTTT	CASSQVSGGDTQYF